These 26 T cell receptor beta chains share one sample of origin, sequenced in a study of T cell changes during pregnancy in multiple sclerosis. TCRdb keeps only in-frame clones here, not all; method: immunoSEQ multiplex PCR. The profile shows tens of thousands of clones, around 94% of them singletons. The material was CD8+ T cells from peripheral blood mononuclear cells, obtained before pregnancy. These receptors were taken from a female donor with multiple sclerosis, enrolled in a pregnancy study.

This sequence joins TRBV5-8 and TRBJ1-3, with D perhaps matching TRBD1 (6 bases). The germline V and J ends were trimmed by 2 bases and 0 bases, with 9 bases remaining between them. The CDR3 contains 15 residues. Per the germline V gene, CDR1 is SGHTS and CDR2 is YDEGEE. CDR3: CASSFGGPSGNTIYF. The CDR3 nucleotides are TGTGCCAGCAGCTTCGGGGGGCCCTCTGGAAACACCATATATTTT.

J is TRBJ2-7 and V is TRBV27, with a possible D match to TRBD1 (5 bases). Per germline, CDR1 MNHEY and CDR2 SMNVEV (reference sequence). This CDR3 region has 13 residues. Deletions cut 5 bases from V and 3 bases from J, with 11 bases between. The CDR3 DNA sequence: TGTGCCAGCAGTCTTAACCAGGGCTACGAGCAGTACTTC. Its translation is CASSLNQGYEQYF.

The CDR3 coding sequence is TGTGCCAGCAGCGTTAGCGGGAGCGGTGAGCAGTTCTTC. Its translation is CASSVSGSGEQFF. The chain combines TRBV9 with TRBJ2-1, with 9 bases aligning to TRBD2. The V segment lost 2 bases and the J segment 9 bases; nucleotides outside the gene matches: 3. The germline V gene encodes CDR1 SGDLS and CDR2 YYNGEE. The CDR3 contains 13 residues.

The V call is TRBV27, the J call TRBJ2-3; unclear D gene. Deletions cut 0 bases from V and 2 bases from J, with 6 bases between. This CDR3 comprises 14 residues. The V gene's germline CDR1 is MNHEY and CDR2 SMNVEV (reference sequence). The CDR3 DNA follows: TGTGCCAGCAGTTTATCGCAGTTCACAGATACGCAGTATTTT. Its protein is CASSLSQFTDTQYF.

The J gene is TRBJ1-5, the V gene TRBV9; D is perhaps TRBD1 (5 bases). Trimming left V 4 bases short and J 6 bases short, with 14 bases between. The CDR3 has 14 residues. Germline V gene sequence: CDR1 SGDLS, CDR2 YYNGEE. CDR3 loop: CASSSGGVGQPQHF. The CDR3 coding sequence is TGTGCCAGCAGCTCTGGGGGGGTGGGTCAGCCCCAGCATTTT.

The CDR3 DNA reads as TGTGCCAGCAGTTTTCCCCACAGGGGGTGGAACACTGAAGCTTTCTTT. Its protein is CASSFPHRGWNTEAFF. The chain links TRBV28 to TRBJ1-1; 8 bases fit TRBD1. V dropped 3 bases and J dropped 1; count of bases not matched to a gene: 7. Germline assignment: CDR1 MDHEN and CDR2 SYDVKM. CDR3 length: 16 residues.

This chain uses TRBV5-5 with TRBJ1-1; TRBD1 matches at 9 bases. CDR1 and CDR2 from the germline V gene are SGHKS and YYEKEE (reference sequence). Trimming took 2 bases from V and 4 from J; bases not matched to a gene: 6. The length of the CDR3 is 15 residues. The CDR3 nucleotides are TGTGCCAGCAGCTTTCGGACAGGGGCAAGCACTGAAGCTTTCTTT. It is translated as CASSFRTGASTEAFF. Full variable domain (outside the CDR3, taken from reference TRBV5-5 and TRBJ1-1): DAGVTQSPTHLIKTRGQQVTLRCSPISGHKSVSWYQQVLGQGPQFIFQYYEKEERGRGNFPDRFSARQFPNYSSELNVNALLLGDSALYLCASSFRTGASTEAFFGQGTRLTVV.

The V and J genes are TRBV7-2 and TRBJ1-1; no definite D call. CDR1 is SGHTA, CDR2 FQGNSA, per germline. V lost 1 base to trimming and J lost 0 bases, with 6 bases between them. The CDR3 length is 14 residues. CDR3 in amino acids: CASSLVVVNTEAFF. In DNA form, the CDR3 reads TGTGCCAGCAGCTTAGTAGTCGTGAACACTGAAGCTTTCTTT.

V usage is TRBV11-2 and J usage is TRBJ2-7; 7 bases agree with TRBD2. Germline V CDR1 and CDR2: SGHAT, FQNNGV. Trimming removed 5 bases from V and 6 bases from J; junction bases left unmatched: 10. This CDR3 has 14 residues. The CDR3 sequence is CASSPFGLAVEQYF. The CDR3 DNA reads as TGTGCCAGCAGCCCATTCGGGCTAGCGGTCGAGCAGTACTTC.

The chain recombines TRBV6-4 with TRBJ1-1; D is unresolved. CDR3 length: 13 amino acids. V was clipped by 3 bases and J by 2 bases, with 7 bases between them. CDR1 is MRHNA and CDR2 is SNTAGT in the germline V gene. CDR3 sequence reads: CASSDRENTEAFF. DNA of the CDR3: TGTGCCAGCAGTGATCGAGAAAACACTGAAGCTTTCTTT.

The chain has TRBV11-2 and TRBJ1-5; D perhaps matches TRBD1 (5 bases). There are 15 residues in the CDR3. CDR1 SGHAT and CDR2 FQNNGV come from the germline V gene. The V gene lost 1 base and the J gene lost 7 bases, with 14 bases spanning the gap. The CDR3, as DNA: TGTGCCAGCAGCTTAGGAGTAGGGGTCTACCAGCCCCAGCATTTT. This translates into CASSLGVGVYQPQHF.

The chain is built from TRBV6-1 and TRBJ2-5; D gene ambiguous. This CDR3 contains 14 residues. The V end lost 1 base, the J end lost 5 bases, and 11 bases lay between the germline ends. Germline CDR1 and CDR2: MNHNS and SASEGT. CDR3 bases: TGTGCCAGCAGTGAAGGGTTACACCTGGAGACCCAGTACTTC. Translation gives CASSEGLHLETQYF.

The rearrangement links TRBV7-9 to TRBJ2-1; D perhaps matches TRBD2 (7 bases). CDR1 SEHNR and CDR2 FQNEAQ come from the germline V gene (reference sequence). The CDR3 runs 19 residues. The V gene lost 5 bases and the J gene lost 7 bases, with 30 bases spanning the gap. The CDR3 reads CASSHKVGVGGRERNEQFF. CDR3 nucleotide sequence: TGTGCCAGCAGCCACAAAGTCGGAGTAGGGGGGAGGGAACGGAATGAGCAGTTCTTC.

V is TRBV9 and J is TRBJ2-7; TRBD1 aligns across 7 bases. Germline CDR1 and CDR2: SGDLS and YYNGEE. V dropped 3 bases and J dropped 5; count of bases not matched to a gene: 8. This CDR3 is 14 amino acids long. The CDR3 loop is CASSATTGIDEQYF. The CDR3 nucleotides are TGTGCCAGCAGCGCAACGACAGGGATCGACGAGCAGTACTTC. Together with reference TRBV9 and TRBJ2-7, the CDR3 gives the full variable domain: DSGVTQTPKHLITATGQRVTLRCSPRSGDLSVYWYQQSLDQGLQFLIQYYNGEERAKGNILERFSAQQFPDLHSELNLSSLELGDSALYFCASSATTGIDEQYFGPGTRLTVT.

V is TRBV27 and J is TRBJ1-1; no definite D call. The CDR3 is 17 amino acids. CDR1 and CDR2 (germline): MNHEY, SMNVEV (reference sequence). Trimming took 1 base from V and 3 from J, leaving 18 bases between them. The CDR3 coding sequence is TGTGCCAGCAGTTTATATTCTCCAGGCAGCGGGGACACTGAAGCTTTCTTT. This translates into CASSLYSPGSGDTEAFF.

This chain links TRBV7-9 with TRBJ1-4; TRBD1 matches at 7 bases. Trimming took 5 bases from V and 8 from J; bases not matched to a gene: 11. Germline values: CDR1 SEHNR, CDR2 FQNEAQ (reference sequence). There are 15 residues in the CDR3. This CDR3 reads CASSAVKGAGEKLFF. DNA for the CDR3: TGTGCCAGCAGCGCTGTTAAGGGGGCTGGGGAAAAACTGTTTTTT. Complete variable domain (other parts from reference TRBV7-9 and TRBJ1-4): DTGVSQNPRHKITKRGQNVTFRCDPISEHNRLYWYRQTLGQGPEFLTYFQNEAQLEKSRLLSDRFSAERPKGSFSTLEIQRTEQGDSAMYLCASSAVKGAGEKLFFGSGTQLSVL.

This clone is a singleton in its sample. The chain uses TRBV11-3 and TRBJ2-3; TRBD2 matches 7 bases. The ends lost 5 bases at V and 5 bases at J; junction bases unmatched: 4. Germline V lookup: CDR1 SGHNT, CDR2 YENEEA. The CDR3 sequence is 13 residues long. Written as DNA, the CDR3 is TGTGCCAGCAGCCGCGGGAGTGTAGATACGCAGTATTTT. Translation: CASSRGSVDTQYF.

V usage is TRBV18 and J usage is TRBJ2-1; TRBD1 matches 8 bases. The CDR3 runs to 16 residues. V was clipped by 3 bases and J by 2 bases; unmatched bases: 6. CDR1 is KGHSH, CDR2 LQKENI, per germline. Written as DNA, the CDR3 is TGTGCCAGCTCACCTTTCCCGGGACAGGCCTACAATGAGCAGTTCTTC. This gives the protein CASSPFPGQAYNEQFF. Full variable domain (outside the CDR3, taken from reference TRBV18 and TRBJ2-1): NAGVMQNPRHLVRRRGQEARLRCSPMKGHSHVYWYRQLPEEGLKFMVYLQKENIIDESGMPKERFSAEFPKEGPSILRIQQVVRGDSAAYFCASSPFPGQAYNEQFFGPGTRLTVL.

The chain combines TRBV4-1 with TRBJ2-3; D is ambiguous. Trimming took 8 bases from V and 1 from J, leaving 4 bases between them. The germline V gene encodes CDR1 MGHRA and CDR2 YSYEKL. CDR3 size: 11 residues. This CDR3 reads CASRGTDTQYF. In DNA form, the CDR3 reads TGCGCCAGCCGTGGCACAGATACGCAGTATTTT.

The chain has TRBV27 and TRBJ2-7, with TRBD2 matching 12 bases. Germline loops: CDR1 MNHEY, CDR2 SMNVEV (reference sequence). CDR3 length: 14 residues. After removal of 5 bases from V and 6 bases from J, the junction contained 5 bases not matched to a gene. The CDR3 region has the DNA TGTGCCAGCAGTGTCCTAGCGGGAGGGCGCGAGCAGTACTTC. Translating gives CASSVLAGGREQYF.

V usage is TRBV7-9 and J usage is TRBJ1-4; D remains ambiguous. The V end was cut by 5 bases, the J end by 8 bases, with 15 bases between. CDR1 is SEHNR and CDR2 is FQNEAQ in the germline V gene (reference sequence). The CDR3 has 14 amino acids. The CDR3 spells CASSAAGGGEKLFF. Written as DNA, the CDR3 is TGTGCCAGCAGCGCCGCGGGCGGAGGAGAAAAACTGTTTTTT. Based on the CDR3 plus reference TRBV7-9 and TRBJ1-4, the full variable domain is DTGVSQNPRHKITKRGQNVTFRCDPISEHNRLYWYRQTLGQGPEFLTYFQNEAQLEKSRLLSDRFSAERPKGSFSTLEIQRTEQGDSAMYLCASSAAGGGEKLFFGSGTQLSVL.

V usage is TRBV19 and J usage is TRBJ1-1; D gene unclear. The V gene lost 3 bases and the J gene lost 2 bases, with 13 bases spanning the gap. CDR3 length: 15 residues. Germline lookup yields CDR1 LNHDA and CDR2 SQIVND (reference sequence). CDR3 region: CASSMISAGNTEAFF. The DNA for the CDR3 is TGTGCCAGTAGTATGATTTCGGCAGGAAACACTGAAGCTTTCTTT.

This chain joins TRBV4-1 and TRBJ2-1; 15 nucleotides agree with TRBD2. Germline lookup yields CDR1 MGHRA and CDR2 YSYEKL. The junction had 7 bases not matched to a gene; V was cut back by 1 base and J by 0 bases. CDR3 length equals 20 residues. CDR3 residues: CASSQAGLAGGLSSYNEQFF. The DNA for the CDR3 is TGCGCCAGCAGCCAAGCGGGACTAGCGGGAGGACTGAGCTCCTACAATGAGCAGTTCTTC.

The CDR3 nucleotides are TGTGCCAGCAGGGCGGGGGGGAACACTGAAGCTTTCTTT. This sequence encodes CASRAGGNTEAFF. The chain links TRBV7-9 to TRBJ1-1; tentatively, D is TRBD1 (5 bases). The CDR3 runs 13 residues. Germline V CDR1 and CDR2: SEHNR, FQNEAQ (reference sequence). Trimming removed 6 bases from V and 1 base from J, with 9 bases in between.

The rearrangement joins TRBV28 to TRBJ2-2, with TRBD2 as a possible D gene (6 bases). Looked up from germline, CDR1 is MDHEN and CDR2 is SYDVKM. This CDR3 has 15 amino acids. Deletions cut 8 bases from V and 6 bases from J, with 19 bases between. CDR3 amino acids: CASPDSGRLAGELFF. The CDR3 DNA follows: TGTGCCAGCCCAGACTCAGGGAGGTTGGCCGGGGAGCTGTTTTTT.

This chain joins TRBV10-1 and TRBJ1-5; D is perhaps TRBD1 (5 bases). Germline-derived CDR1 and CDR2 are WNHNN and SYGVQD (reference sequence). The ends were cut back, 9 bases at V and 7 bases at J, with 13 bases in the middle. The CDR3 contains 12 residues. The CDR3 bases are TGCGCCAGTAAACGGGGGTGGCAGCCCCAGCATTTT. It translates to CASKRGWQPQHF.